This T cell receptor beta chain was obtained from a study of shared clonotypes between healthy human individuals. Background on the study: There were three CD4 naive, three CD4 memory, two CD8 naive and one CD8 memory plates per donor.

Nashville, Tennessee was home to all donors, who were Caucasian adults. The study separated CD4+ cells into CD45RA+ naive and CD45RA-negative memory subsets. Notes on this clone: Its antigen remains unknown.

Some clones are missing from TCRdb's copy, which holds only in-frame ones; the method was immunoSEQ multiplex PCR. This sample yields around 1.5 million clones, of which 95% to 99% are seen a single time; about 0.45% belongs to the top ten. Germline CDR1 is LGHNA and CDR2 is YSLEER. J lost 0 bases, V lost 4 bases, and 7 bases had no gene match. This CDR3 region has 16 residues. Broader study findings: Naive subsets typically showed greater estimated richness than memory subsets.

V and J are TRBV4-3 and TRBJ2-5; 8 bases are shared with TRBD2. The TCR was taken from a man aged 25-45 years in good health. Sequencing was performed on naive CD4+ T cells sorted from blood. The subset was: CD45RA+ positively selected. The CDR3 loop is CASSRNAGGNQETQYF. The CDR3 nucleotides are TGCGCCAGCAGCCGGAACGCGGGGGGTAACCAAGAGACCCAGTACTTC.